This T cell receptor (beta chain) was retrieved from a study of tumour-infiltrating T cells in Burkitt lymphoma. TCRdb keeps only in-frame clones here, not all; method: immunoSEQ multiplex PCR. The repertoire holds 1,500 to 2,000 clones, with roughly 12% as singletons. The CDR3 is made up of 12 amino acids. Trimming shortened V by 5 bases and J by 4 bases, and 9 bases separated the two germline ends. Per germline, CDR1 MDHEN and CDR2 SYDVKM. V is TRBV28 and J is TRBJ2-7; D might be TRBD1 (6 bases). This clonotype was sampled from a human donor with Burkitt lymphoma. Sample: tumor tissue. The CDR3 sequence is CASSQDRYEQYF. The DNA of the CDR3 is TGTGCCAGCAGTCAGGACAGATACGAGCAGTACTTC.